This TCR beta chain originates from a study of radiotherapy plus CTLA-4 blockade in lung cancer. Study outcomes and limitations: There was expansion of tumor-derived TCR clones in blood after radiotherapy plus ipilimumab.

Trimming pared 2 bases from V and 7 bases from J, leaving 6 bases between. Germline V gene lookup returns CDR1 SEHNR and CDR2 FQNEAQ (reference sequence). The CDR3 totals 12 residues. In the case of this clone: Its antigen is not known. This CDR3 is also generated by other DNA sequences in the sample.

The table came from immunoSEQ multiplex PCR; TCRdb's copy has only in-frame clones and leaves some out. The table lists about 97,000 clones, 65% to 75% of them singletons. This sample comprised peripheral blood, obtained from a patient treated with radiotherapy plus ipilimumab. This chain joins TRBV7-9 and TRBJ1-5; the D is unclear. The TCR was taken from a human donor with non-small cell lung cancer who had a partial response to radiotherapy plus ipilimumab. Some clones in this sample may be carry-over from other donors' samples. The CDR3 DNA is TGTGCCAGCAGCTTACCTAACCAGCCCCAGCATTTT. Encoded protein: CASSLPNQPQHF.